Each of the 26 T cell receptor beta chains below was sequenced from the same sample in a study of a mutant IDH1 vaccine in newly diagnosed glioma. The data were produced by immunoSEQ multiplex PCR, yet TCRdb's version contains in-frame clones alone and is incomplete. The sample holds some 48,000 clones, 79% seen once. For these receptors, no antigen is known. Time point denoted: week 35, safety follow-up. A single vaccine dose contained 300 ug of mutant IDH1 20-mer peptide, and topical imiquimod was used with it. The sample consisted of PBMCs, taken from a glioma patient whose treatment included an IDH1 peptide vaccine. These receptors were obtained from a man between 40 and 49 years old with glioma.

CDR3 coding DNA: TGTGCCAGCAGCTTAGCGTGGGACAGGGGTGACCGGAGCTCCTACGAGCAGTACTTC. Translation: CASSLAWDRGDRSSYEQYF. The V gene is TRBV7-6, the J gene TRBJ2-7; TRBD1 matches at 10 bases. The germline V gene encodes CDR1 SGHVS and CDR2 FNYEAQ. The V gene end was trimmed by 0 bases and the J gene end by 0 bases; junction bases not matched to a gene: 11. This CDR3 is built from 19 residues.

The J gene is TRBJ2-5, the V gene TRBV5-1; D remains ambiguous. Between the trimmed V and J ends, which lost 4 bases and 1 base, there was a span of 14 bases. The V gene's germline CDR1 is SGHRS and CDR2 YFSETQ. This CDR3 contains 15 residues. The CDR3 is CASSPAILSQETQYF. The CDR3, as DNA: TGCGCCAGCAGCCCAGCTATCCTGAGCCAAGAGACCCAGTACTTC.

J is TRBJ2-2 and V is TRBV6-1; 8 bases agree with TRBD1. The CDR3 has 13 amino acids. Trimming at V came to 10 bases and at J to 3 bases, leaving 4 bases not matched to a gene. CDR1 and CDR2 (germline): MNHNS, SASEGT. The CDR3 nucleotides are TGTGCCATCAACAGGGGGGACACCGGGGAGCTGTTTTTT. Translating gives CAINRGDTGELFF.

The V and J genes are TRBV7-9 and TRBJ1-4, with D perhaps TRBD1 (6 bases). Germline CDR1 is SEHNR and CDR2 is FQNEAQ (reference sequence). Trimming removed 5 bases at V and 4 bases at J, with 14 bases between. The CDR3 runs 15 residues. CDR3: CASSRMTGGNEKLFF. The CDR3 coding sequence is TGTGCCAGCAGCCGAATGACAGGAGGTAATGAAAAACTGTTTTTT.

This clone has more than one count but fewer than ten. The chain uses TRBV7-8 and TRBJ1-1; D is unclear. The germline gives CDR1 SGHVS, CDR2 FQNEAQ. CDR3 length: 15 residues. V dropped 1 base and J dropped 3 bases, with 12 bases sitting between them. Here the CDR3 reads CASSLVPGLDTEAFF. The CDR3 bases are TGTGCCAGCAGCTTAGTACCGGGTCTGGACACTGAAGCTTTCTTT. The variable domain in full, completed from reference TRBV7-8 and TRBJ1-1, reads GAGVSQSPRYKVAKRGQDVALRCDPISGHVSLFWYQQALGQGPEFLTYFQNEAQLDKSGLPSDRFFAERPEGSVSTLKIQRTQQEDSAVYLCASSLVPGLDTEAFFGQGTRLTVV.

V gene TRBV2 combines with J gene TRBJ1-1; 7 bases fit TRBD1. The CDR3 loop spans 17 amino acids. V was pared by 9 bases and J by 1 base, with 17 bases of the junction left unmatched. Germline V CDR1 and CDR2: SNHLY, FYNNEI. The CDR3 here is CARWNPGQGGANTEAFF. CDR3 sequence (DNA): TGTGCCAGATGGAACCCGGGGCAGGGGGGAGCGAACACTGAAGCTTTCTTT.

This rearrangement joins TRBV19 to TRBJ1-6; 9 bases are a match to TRBD1. CDR3 length: 14 amino acids. Germline-derived CDR1 and CDR2 are LNHDA and SQIVND (reference sequence). Germline trimming cut 6 bases from V and 9 bases from J; bases unmatched to any gene: 6. The CDR3 DNA sequence: TGTGCCAGTAGAATCGGGACAGGGCGTTCACCCCTCCACTTT. Translated, it gives CASRIGTGRSPLHF.

This clone has more than one count but fewer than ten. The V call is TRBV13, the J call TRBJ1-1; D ambiguous. V lost 0 bases and J lost 10, with 6 bases in between. The CDR3 covers 11 residues. CDR1 and CDR2 (germline): PRHDT, FYEKMQ (reference sequence). This CDR3 reads CASSLGLAAFF. For the CDR3, the DNA is TGTGCCAGCAGCTTAGGTCTAGCAGCTTTCTTT.

In DNA form, the CDR3 reads TGTGCCGCGGGAGAAATCGGCGACCAGAGGCTGTTTTTT. It is translated as CAAGEIGDQRLFF. J is TRBJ2-2 and V is TRBV6-4; TRBD2 matches 7 bases. With V trimmed by 11 bases and J by 13 bases, 16 bases remained unmatched. Germline assignment: CDR1 MRHNA and CDR2 SNTAGT. This CDR3 is built from 13 residues.

The rearrangement joins TRBV18 to TRBJ2-5, with D perhaps TRBD1 or TRBD2 (5 bases each). The V gene's germline CDR1 is KGHSH and CDR2 LQKENI. The CDR3 covers 14 residues. Trimming stripped 3 bases from V and 7 bases from J, with 15 bases between. DNA of the CDR3: TGTGCCAGCTCACCCTCAGGGTACGGAGGGACCCAGTACTTC. Its translation: CASSPSGYGGTQYF.

The chain combines TRBV4-2 with TRBJ2-7; 12 bases map to TRBD2. The CDR3 length is 16 residues. Trimming at V came to 1 base and at J to 7 bases, leaving 8 bases not matched to a gene. Germline V gives CDR1 LGHNA, CDR2 YNFKEQ. DNA for the CDR3: TGTGCCAGCAGCCAAGCACAACTAGCGGGGGGAGGAGAGCAGTACTTC. It yields the protein CASSQAQLAGGGEQYF.

DNA of the CDR3: TGCGCCAGCAGCGCTAACGAGGGGAGAAATGAAAAACTGTTTTTT. The encoded protein is CASSANEGRNEKLFF. The rearrangement links TRBV5-1 to TRBJ1-4; the D gene is possibly TRBD1 (5 bases). The CDR3 spans 15 residues. The germline V gene encodes CDR1 SGHRS and CDR2 YFSETQ. V was trimmed by 4 bases and J by 5 bases, leaving 15 bases between them. Drawing the rest from reference TRBV5-1 and TRBJ1-4, the complete variable domain is KAGVTQTPRYLIKTRGQQVTLSCSPISGHRSVSWYQQTPGQGLQFLFEYFSETQRNKGNFPGRFSGRQFSNSRSEMNVSTLELGDSALYLCASSANEGRNEKLFFGSGTQLSVL.

The V and J genes are TRBV25-1 and TRBJ2-2; possibly TRBD1 or TRBD2 for D (5 bases each). The CDR3 totals 15 residues. V was shortened by 3 bases and J by 7 bases, with 15 bases between the two germline ends. From germline, CDR1 is MGHDK and CDR2 SYGVNS. CDR3 DNA sequence: TGTGCCAGCAGTGACTACGGGGCGGTGAACGGGGAGCTGTTTTTT. Protein product: CASSDYGAVNGELFF.

The CDR3 here is CASSLIGAWETQYF. Here the CDR3 DNA reads TGTGCCAGCAGCTTAATAGGAGCGTGGGAGACCCAGTACTTC. V is TRBV7-2 and J is TRBJ2-5; D is uncertain. Trimming took 2 bases from V and 5 from J, leaving 12 bases between them. CDR1 is SGHTA, CDR2 FQGNSA, per germline. There are 14 residues in the CDR3. The whole variable domain, filled in from reference TRBV7-2 and TRBJ2-5, reads GAGVSQSPSNKVTEKGKDVELRCDPISGHTALYWYRQSLGQGLEFLIYFQGNSAPDKSGLPSDRFSAERTGGSVSTLTIQRTQQEDSAVYLCASSLIGAWETQYFGPGTRLLVL.

The chain is built from TRBV11-2 and TRBJ1-6; a possible D gene is TRBD1 (6 bases). This CDR3 is 14 amino acids long. CDR1 and CDR2 from the germline V gene are SGHAT and FQNNGV. Trimming left V 5 bases short and J 9 bases short, with 14 bases between. The CDR3 region is CASSNREIGSPLHF. For the CDR3, the DNA is TGTGCCAGCAGCAACAGGGAAATCGGTTCACCCCTCCACTTT.

The chain carries TRBV10-3 and TRBJ1-1, with D unresolved. V lost 6 bases and J 2 bases, leaving 16 bases between the germline ends. Germline V gene data show CDR1 as ENHRY and CDR2 as SYGVKD. CDR3 length: 15 amino acids. The CDR3 is CAISGPVGENTEAFF. Written as DNA, the CDR3 is TGTGCCATCAGCGGCCCGGTCGGAGAAAACACTGAAGCTTTCTTT.

The chain links TRBV7-9 to TRBJ1-2; possible D gene TRBD1, 5 bases. The CDR3 runs to 15 residues. The germline V gene encodes CDR1 SEHNR and CDR2 FQNEAQ (reference sequence). With 5 bases removed from V and 2 bases from J, the gap between germline ends came to 15 bases. The chain's CDR3 is CASSPSETENYGYTF. In DNA, the CDR3 is TGTGCCAGCAGCCCCTCGGAGACAGAGAACTATGGCTACACCTTC.

The chain joins TRBV10-2 to TRBJ1-2, with TRBD1 identical over 9 bases. The CDR3 is 13 residues long. V lost 4 bases to trimming and J lost 4 bases; unmatched junction nucleotides: 1. Germline values: CDR1 WSHSY, CDR2 SAAADI. This CDR3 is CASSAGQGYGYTF. CDR3 nucleotides: TGCGCCAGCAGTGCGGGACAGGGCTATGGCTACACCTTC.

This clone was seen just once. The rearrangement joins TRBV7-6 to TRBJ1-6; 8 positions agree with TRBD1. Germline lookup yields CDR1 SGHVS and CDR2 FNYEAQ. This CDR3 comprises 13 residues. With 5 bases clipped from V and 9 bases from J, the junction kept 3 bases outside the gene matches. CDR3 loop: CASSRTGGSPLHF. CDR3 DNA: TGTGCCAGCAGCCGAACAGGGGGTTCACCCCTCCACTTT.

The V call is TRBV2, the J call TRBJ2-3; D not certain. The CDR3 is made up of 11 amino acids. Trimming pared 8 bases from V and 6 bases from J, leaving 9 bases between. Looked up from germline, CDR1 is SNHLY and CDR2 is FYNNEI. CDR3 in amino acids: CASLLLDTQYF. In nucleotides, the CDR3 is TGTGCCAGCCTCCTATTGGATACGCAGTATTTT.

This clone was recorded a few times. This chain connects TRBV7-2 to TRBJ2-7; no clear D gene. Germline lookup yields CDR1 SGHTA and CDR2 FQGNSA. V was trimmed by 2 bases and J by 4 bases, leaving 12 bases between them. CDR3 length: 14 amino acids. In DNA form, the CDR3 reads TGTGCCAGCAGCTTAAGTGGTCAGTCTTACGAGCAGTACTTC. Translated, it gives CASSLSGQSYEQYF.

The gene calls are TRBV29-1 and TRBJ2-2, with D perhaps TRBD1 or TRBD2 (6 bases each). V dropped 4 bases and J dropped 3 bases, with 15 bases sitting between them. CDR1 and CDR2 (germline): SQVTM, ANQGSEA. The CDR3 runs to 15 residues. The CDR3 sequence is CSVGGGLGYTGELFF. The CDR3 DNA follows: TGCAGCGTTGGTGGGGGGCTAGGCTACACCGGGGAGCTGTTTTTT.

The table lists this clone with a few counts. The V and J genes are TRBV19 and TRBJ1-1; 8 positions agree with TRBD1. The CDR3 extends over 17 amino acids. CDR1 is LNHDA, CDR2 SQIVND, per germline (reference sequence). The ends lost 7 bases at V and 1 base at J; junction bases unmatched: 14. This CDR3 is CASTYRGTGGRNTEAFF. The CDR3 DNA follows: TGTGCCAGTACCTATAGGGGGACAGGTGGGCGGAACACTGAAGCTTTCTTT.

The rearrangement joins TRBV30 to TRBJ1-1; D may be TRBD1 (5 bases). Trimming took off 3 bases at V and 0 bases at J, with 11 bases between the two ends. The CDR3 runs 14 residues. Looked up from germline, CDR1 is GTSNPN and CDR2 is SVGIG (reference sequence). Written as DNA, the CDR3 is TGTGCCTGGAGCCGGGCAGGGTTGAACACTGAAGCTTTCTTT. Its translation is CAWSRAGLNTEAFF.

The chain combines TRBV5-4 with TRBJ2-7, with TRBD2 matching over 10 bases. V gave up 3 bases and J gave up 2 bases; unmatched junction bases: 5. The CDR3 totals 15 residues. Germline V gives CDR1 SGHNT, CDR2 YYREEE (reference sequence). The CDR3 nucleotides are TGTGCCAGCAGCTCCTATAGCGGGGGGACCTACGAGCAGTACTTC. Protein sequence: CASSSYSGGTYEQYF.

J is TRBJ1-4 and V is TRBV19; tentative D call: TRBD1 (5 bases). There are 15 residues in the CDR3. The V end lost 5 bases, the J end lost 0 bases, and 10 bases lay between the germline ends. The V gene's germline CDR1 is LNHDA and CDR2 SQIVND (reference sequence). The CDR3 reads CASSSQDATNEKLFF. The CDR3 region has the DNA TGTGCCAGTAGTTCACAGGATGCAACTAATGAAAAACTGTTTTTT.